The 8 T cell receptor beta chains below were found in one sample sequenced in a study of blood T cell repertoires in COVID-19. The protocol was immunoSEQ multiplex PCR, while the TCRdb copy is restricted to in-frame clones and leaves out a portion. The sample holds 120,000 or so clones, over 80% seen once. Sequencing was performed on peripheral blood. These receptors all come from a man aged 70-80 years with acute or convalescent COVID-19.

The chain joins TRBV20-1 to TRBJ1-2; D perhaps matches TRBD1 (6 bases). The V end was cut by 3 bases, the J end by 5 bases, with 19 bases between. Germline assignment: CDR1 DFQATT and CDR2 SNEGSKA (reference sequence). The CDR3 is 15 residues long. In DNA, the CDR3 is TGCAGTGCTAGTAGAGGAGAACAGGGTTGGTATGGCTACACCTTC. Translated, it gives CSASRGEQGWYGYTF.

V and J are TRBV18 and TRBJ1-2, with 7 bases that match TRBD1. The CDR3 runs to 16 residues. V gave up 0 bases and J gave up 6 bases; unmatched junction bases: 10. The germline V gene encodes CDR1 KGHSH and CDR2 LQKENI. The DNA for the CDR3 is TGTGCCAGCTCACCACCAGGGACAGTCCTCGCGCATGGCTACACCTTC. It specifies CASSPPGTVLAHGYTF.

The chain has TRBV5-1 and TRBJ1-6, with a weak D call TRBD1 (5 bases). This CDR3 has 14 amino acids. Between the trimmed V and J ends, which lost 0 bases and 9 bases, there was a span of 10 bases. Germline V gene sequence: CDR1 SGHRS, CDR2 YFSETQ. CDR3 bases: TGCGCCAGCAGCTTGGACGGGGGTGGTTCACCCCTCCACTTT. This sequence encodes CASSLDGGGSPLHF.

The gene calls are TRBV3-1 (or the pseudogene TRBV3-2) and TRBJ1-2; the match to TRBD1 covers 8 bases. Germline loops: CDR1 LGHDT, CDR2 YNNKEL (reference sequence). The CDR3 sequence is 13 residues long. The junction had 4 bases not matched to a gene; V was cut back by 4 bases and J by 6 bases. CDR3 sequence reads: CASSPQGANGYTF. CDR3 DNA: TGTGCCAGCAGCCCGCAGGGGGCGAATGGCTACACCTTC.

The sample holds one count of this clone. The V gene is TRBV7-3, the J gene TRBJ2-5; a weak D match, TRBD1 (6 bases). Germline V CDR1 and CDR2: SGHTA, FQGTGA. The CDR3 loop spans 17 amino acids. V lost 4 bases and J lost 5, with 23 bases in between. The CDR3 DNA reads TGTGCCAGCAGCTCTTTCCCAGGGGCTAGCTCAGGGGAGACCCAGTACTTC. It codes for CASSSFPGASSGETQYF.

The chain joins TRBV18 to TRBJ1-3; no clear D. This CDR3 is 13 amino acids long. The V and J ends lost 3 bases and 4 bases respectively, with 7 bases between them. Germline assignment: CDR1 KGHSH and CDR2 LQKENI. For the CDR3, the DNA is TGTGCCAGCTCACCTCAACACGGAAACACCATATATTTT. Translation: CASSPQHGNTIYF.

J is TRBJ1-4 and V is TRBV7-9; no definite D call. The germline V and J ends were trimmed by 1 base and 10 bases, with 13 bases remaining between them. In germline, CDR1 is SEHNR, CDR2 FQNEAQ (reference sequence). There are 14 residues in the CDR3. The DNA of the CDR3 is TGTGCCAGCAGCTTAGTACAAAACGCCGCAAAACTGTTTTTT. It encodes CASSLVQNAAKLFF. Full variable domain (rest looked up from reference TRBV7-9 and TRBJ1-4): DTGVSQNPRHKITKRGQNVTFRCDPISEHNRLYWYRQTLGQGPEFLTYFQNEAQLEKSRLLSDRFSAERPKGSFSTLEIQRTEQGDSAMYLCASSLVQNAAKLFFGSGTQLSVL.

The chain joins TRBV5-1 to TRBJ2-5; 9 nucleotides match TRBD2. Trimming at V came to 0 bases and at J to 2 bases, leaving 11 bases not matched to a gene. Per germline, CDR1 SGHRS and CDR2 YFSETQ. The CDR3 contains 18 residues. The CDR3 nucleotides are TGCGCCAGCAGCTTGGCCGCGGGGGGGCCTGGTTCGCAAGAGACCCAGTACTTC. It encodes CASSLAAGGPGSQETQYF.